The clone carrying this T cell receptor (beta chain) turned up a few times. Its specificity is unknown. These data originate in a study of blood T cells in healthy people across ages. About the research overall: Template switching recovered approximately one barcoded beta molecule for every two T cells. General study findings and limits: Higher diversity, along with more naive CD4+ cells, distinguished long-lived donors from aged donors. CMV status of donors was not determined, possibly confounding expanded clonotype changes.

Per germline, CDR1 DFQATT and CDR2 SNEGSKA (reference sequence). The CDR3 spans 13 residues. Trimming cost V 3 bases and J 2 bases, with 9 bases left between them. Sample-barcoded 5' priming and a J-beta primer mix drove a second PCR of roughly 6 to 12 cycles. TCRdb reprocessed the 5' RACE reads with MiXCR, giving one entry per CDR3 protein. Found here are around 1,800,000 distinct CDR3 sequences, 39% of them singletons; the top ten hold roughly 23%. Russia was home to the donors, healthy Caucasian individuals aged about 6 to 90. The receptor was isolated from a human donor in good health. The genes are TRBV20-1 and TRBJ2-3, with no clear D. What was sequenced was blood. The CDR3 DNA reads TGCAGTGCTAGTTTCCCGATCACAGATACGCAGTATTTT. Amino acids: CSASFPITDTQYF.